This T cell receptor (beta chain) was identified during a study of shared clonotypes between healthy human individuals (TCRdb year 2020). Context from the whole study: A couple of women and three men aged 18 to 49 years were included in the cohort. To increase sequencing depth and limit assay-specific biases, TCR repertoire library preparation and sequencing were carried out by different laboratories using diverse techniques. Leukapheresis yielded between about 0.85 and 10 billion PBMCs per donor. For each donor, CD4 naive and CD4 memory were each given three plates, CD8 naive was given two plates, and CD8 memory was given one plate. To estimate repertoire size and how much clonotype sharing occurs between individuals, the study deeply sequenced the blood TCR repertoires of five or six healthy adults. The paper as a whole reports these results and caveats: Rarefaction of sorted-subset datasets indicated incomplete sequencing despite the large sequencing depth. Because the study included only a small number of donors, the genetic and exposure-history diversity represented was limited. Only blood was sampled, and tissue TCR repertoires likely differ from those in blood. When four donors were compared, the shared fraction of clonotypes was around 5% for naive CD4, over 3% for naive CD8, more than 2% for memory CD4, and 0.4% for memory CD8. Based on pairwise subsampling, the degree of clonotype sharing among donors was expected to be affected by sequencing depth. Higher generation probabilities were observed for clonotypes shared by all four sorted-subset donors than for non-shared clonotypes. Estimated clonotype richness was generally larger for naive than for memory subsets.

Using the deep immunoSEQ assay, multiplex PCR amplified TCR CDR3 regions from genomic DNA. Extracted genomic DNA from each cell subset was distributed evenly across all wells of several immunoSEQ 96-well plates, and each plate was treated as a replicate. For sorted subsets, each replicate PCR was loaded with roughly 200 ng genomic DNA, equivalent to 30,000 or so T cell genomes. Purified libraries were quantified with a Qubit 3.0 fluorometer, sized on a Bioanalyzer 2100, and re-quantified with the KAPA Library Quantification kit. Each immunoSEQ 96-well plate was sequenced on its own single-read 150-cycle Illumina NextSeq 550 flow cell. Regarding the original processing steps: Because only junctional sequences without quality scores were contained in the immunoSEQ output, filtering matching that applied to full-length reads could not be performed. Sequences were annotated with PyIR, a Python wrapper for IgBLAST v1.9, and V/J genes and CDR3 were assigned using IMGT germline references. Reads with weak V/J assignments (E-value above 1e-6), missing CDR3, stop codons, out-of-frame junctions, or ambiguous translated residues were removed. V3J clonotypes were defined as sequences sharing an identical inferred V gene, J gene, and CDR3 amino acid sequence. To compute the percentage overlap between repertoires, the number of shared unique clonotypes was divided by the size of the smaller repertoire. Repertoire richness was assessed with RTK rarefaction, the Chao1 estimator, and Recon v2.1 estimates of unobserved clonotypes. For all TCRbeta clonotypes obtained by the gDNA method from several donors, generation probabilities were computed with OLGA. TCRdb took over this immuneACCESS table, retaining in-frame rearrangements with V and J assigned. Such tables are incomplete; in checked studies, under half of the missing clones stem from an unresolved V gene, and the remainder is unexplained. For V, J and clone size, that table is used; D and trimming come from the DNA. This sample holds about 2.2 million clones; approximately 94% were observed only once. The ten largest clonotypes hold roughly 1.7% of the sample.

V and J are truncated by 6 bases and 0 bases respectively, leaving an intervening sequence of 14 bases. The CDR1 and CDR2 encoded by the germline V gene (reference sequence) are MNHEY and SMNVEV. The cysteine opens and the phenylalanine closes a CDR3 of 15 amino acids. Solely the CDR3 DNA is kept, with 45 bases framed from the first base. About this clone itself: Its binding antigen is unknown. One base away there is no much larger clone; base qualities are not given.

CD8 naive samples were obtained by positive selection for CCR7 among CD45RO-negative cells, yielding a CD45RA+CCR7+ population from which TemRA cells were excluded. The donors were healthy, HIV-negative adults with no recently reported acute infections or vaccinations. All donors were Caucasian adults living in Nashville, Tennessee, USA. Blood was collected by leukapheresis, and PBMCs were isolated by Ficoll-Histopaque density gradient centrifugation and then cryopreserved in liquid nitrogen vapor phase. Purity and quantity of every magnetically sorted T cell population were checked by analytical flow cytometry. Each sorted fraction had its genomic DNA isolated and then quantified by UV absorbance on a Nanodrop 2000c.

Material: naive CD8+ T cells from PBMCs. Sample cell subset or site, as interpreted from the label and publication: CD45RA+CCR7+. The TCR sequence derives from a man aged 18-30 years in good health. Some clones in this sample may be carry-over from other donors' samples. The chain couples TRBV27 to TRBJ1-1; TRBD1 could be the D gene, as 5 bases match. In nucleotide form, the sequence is TGTGCCAGCAGAGTTTTCGGGGCCATGAACACTGAAGCTTTCTTT. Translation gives CASRVFGAMNTEAFF.